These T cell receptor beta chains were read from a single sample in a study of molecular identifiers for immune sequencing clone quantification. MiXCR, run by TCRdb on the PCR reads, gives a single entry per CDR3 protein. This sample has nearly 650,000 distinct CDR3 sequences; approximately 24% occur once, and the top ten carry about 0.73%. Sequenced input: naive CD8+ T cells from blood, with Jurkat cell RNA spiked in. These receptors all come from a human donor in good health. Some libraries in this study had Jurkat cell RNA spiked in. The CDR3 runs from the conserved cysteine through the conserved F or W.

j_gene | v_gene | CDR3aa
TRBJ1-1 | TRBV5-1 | CASSLIQGQNTGAFF
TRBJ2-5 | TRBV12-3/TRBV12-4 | CASSSSGSYQETQYF
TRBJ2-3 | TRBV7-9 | CAGSSLGGVSTDTQYF
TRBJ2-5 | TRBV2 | CASSGLAAKEPQPF
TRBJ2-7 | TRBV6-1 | CASRGGGEQYF
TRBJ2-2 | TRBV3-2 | CASSRGSGLAGKTNTGELFF
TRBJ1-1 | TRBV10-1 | CASSDTGMGTEAFF
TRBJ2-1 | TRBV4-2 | CASSQEERENEQFF
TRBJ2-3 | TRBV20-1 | CSARDFTPGWSTQYF
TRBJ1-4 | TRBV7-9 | CATDRPTNEKLFF
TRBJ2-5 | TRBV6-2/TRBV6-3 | CASSYFFEYQETQYF
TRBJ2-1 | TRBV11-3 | CASSLQIGNEQFF
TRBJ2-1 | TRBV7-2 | CASSRFRLTRLDPYNEQFF
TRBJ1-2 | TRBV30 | CAWGETGARGYTF
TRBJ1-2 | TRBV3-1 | CASRPTGGVGYTF
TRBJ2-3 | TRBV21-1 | CASSGLRGALDTQYF